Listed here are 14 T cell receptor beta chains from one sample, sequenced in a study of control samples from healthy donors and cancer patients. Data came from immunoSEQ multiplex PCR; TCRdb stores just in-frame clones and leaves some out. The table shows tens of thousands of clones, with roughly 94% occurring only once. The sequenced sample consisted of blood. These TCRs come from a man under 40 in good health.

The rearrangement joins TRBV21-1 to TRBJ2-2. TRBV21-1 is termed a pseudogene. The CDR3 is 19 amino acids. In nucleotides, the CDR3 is TGTGCCAGCAGCAAGCTCGGTCAGGGAGATCCAGGGGAGGCCGGGGAGCTGTTTTTT. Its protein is CASSKLGQGDPGEAGELFF.

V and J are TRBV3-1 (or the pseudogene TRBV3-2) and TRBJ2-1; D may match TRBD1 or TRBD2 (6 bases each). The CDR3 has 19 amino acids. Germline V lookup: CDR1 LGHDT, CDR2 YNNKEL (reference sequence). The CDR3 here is CPCCPPDRLGGGRYNEQFF. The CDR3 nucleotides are TGTCCCTGCTGCCCGCCCGACCGACTAGGGGGTGGGCGCTACAATGAGCAGTTCTTC.

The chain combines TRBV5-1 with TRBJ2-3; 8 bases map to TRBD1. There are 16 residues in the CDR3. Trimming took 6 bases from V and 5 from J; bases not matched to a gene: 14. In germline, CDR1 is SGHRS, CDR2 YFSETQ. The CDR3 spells CASIWDPDREEDTQYF. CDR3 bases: TGCGCCAGCATTTGGGACCCGGACAGGGAAGAAGATACGCAGTATTTT.

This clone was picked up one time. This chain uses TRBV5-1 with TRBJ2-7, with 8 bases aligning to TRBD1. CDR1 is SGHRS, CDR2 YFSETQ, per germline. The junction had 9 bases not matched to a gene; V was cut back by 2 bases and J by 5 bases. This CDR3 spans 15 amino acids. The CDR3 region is CASSFTGTGGDEQYF. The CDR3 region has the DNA TGCGCCAGCAGCTTTACCGGGACAGGCGGGGACGAGCAGTACTTC.

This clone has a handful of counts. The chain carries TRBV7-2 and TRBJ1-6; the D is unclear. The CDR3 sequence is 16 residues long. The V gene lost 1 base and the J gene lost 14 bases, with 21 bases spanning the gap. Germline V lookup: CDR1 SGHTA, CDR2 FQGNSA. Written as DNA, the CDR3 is TGTGCCAGCAGCTTAGATATAGGAAATTTGCACACGGCCCTCCACTTT. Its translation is CASSLDIGNLHTALHF.

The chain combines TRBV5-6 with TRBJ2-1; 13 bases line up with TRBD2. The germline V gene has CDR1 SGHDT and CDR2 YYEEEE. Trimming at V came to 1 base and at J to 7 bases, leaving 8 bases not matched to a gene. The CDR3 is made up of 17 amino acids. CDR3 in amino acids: CASSLRTSGSSGNEQFF. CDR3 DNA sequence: TGTGCCAGCAGCTTGCGGACTAGCGGGAGCTCGGGTAATGAGCAGTTCTTC.

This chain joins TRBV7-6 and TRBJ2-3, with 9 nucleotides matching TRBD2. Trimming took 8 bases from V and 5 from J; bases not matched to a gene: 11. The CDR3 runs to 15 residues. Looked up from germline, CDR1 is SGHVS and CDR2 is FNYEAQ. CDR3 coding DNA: TGTGCCAGCTCCCTCAGGGGACTAGCCGGAGATACGCAGTATTTT. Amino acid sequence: CASSLRGLAGDTQYF.

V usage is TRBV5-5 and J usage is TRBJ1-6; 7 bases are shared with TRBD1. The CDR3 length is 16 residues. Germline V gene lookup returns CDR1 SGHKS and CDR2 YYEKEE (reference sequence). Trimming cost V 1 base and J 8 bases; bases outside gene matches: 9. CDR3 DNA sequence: TGTGCCAGCAGCTTGTTATGGACAGGAGGAGATTCACCCCTCCACTTT. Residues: CASSLLWTGGDSPLHF.

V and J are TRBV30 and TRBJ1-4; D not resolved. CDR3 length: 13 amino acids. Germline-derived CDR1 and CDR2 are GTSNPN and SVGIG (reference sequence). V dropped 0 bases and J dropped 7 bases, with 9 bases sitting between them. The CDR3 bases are TGTGCCTGGAGTGTAACCAGGAGTGAAAAACTGTTTTTT. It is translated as CAWSVTRSEKLFF.

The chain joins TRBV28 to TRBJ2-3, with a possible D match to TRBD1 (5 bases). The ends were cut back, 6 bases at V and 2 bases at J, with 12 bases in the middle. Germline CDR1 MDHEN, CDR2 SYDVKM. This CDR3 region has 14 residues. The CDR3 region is CASRQETYTDTQYF. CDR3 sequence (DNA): TGTGCCAGCAGACAGGAGACCTACACAGATACGCAGTATTTT. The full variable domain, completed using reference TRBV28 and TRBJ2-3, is DVKVTQSSRYLVKRTGEKVFLECVQDMDHENMFWYRQDPGLGLRLIYFSYDVKMKEKGDIPEGYSVSREKKERFSLILESASTNQTSMYLCASRQETYTDTQYFGPGTRLTVL.

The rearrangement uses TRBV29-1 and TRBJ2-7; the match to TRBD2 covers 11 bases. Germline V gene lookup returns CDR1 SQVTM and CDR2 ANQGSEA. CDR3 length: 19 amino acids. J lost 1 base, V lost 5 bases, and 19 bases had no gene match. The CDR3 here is CSVSPRPLAGAMSSYEQYF. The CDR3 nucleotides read TGCAGCGTTTCTCCCCGGCCACTAGCGGGAGCGATGTCTTCCTACGAGCAGTACTTC.

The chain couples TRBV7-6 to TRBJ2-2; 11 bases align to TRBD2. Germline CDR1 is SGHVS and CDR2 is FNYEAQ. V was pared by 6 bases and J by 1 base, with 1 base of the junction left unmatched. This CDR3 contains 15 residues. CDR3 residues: CASRGTSGNTGELFF. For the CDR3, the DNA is TGTGCCAGCAGGGGGACTAGCGGGAACACCGGGGAGCTGTTTTTT.

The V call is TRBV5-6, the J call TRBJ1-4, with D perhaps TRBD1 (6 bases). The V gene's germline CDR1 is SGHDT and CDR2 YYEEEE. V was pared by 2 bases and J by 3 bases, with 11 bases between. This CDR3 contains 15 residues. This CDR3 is CASSFKGGSNEKLFF. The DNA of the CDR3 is TGTGCCAGCAGCTTTAAGGGGGGATCTAATGAAAAACTGTTTTTT.

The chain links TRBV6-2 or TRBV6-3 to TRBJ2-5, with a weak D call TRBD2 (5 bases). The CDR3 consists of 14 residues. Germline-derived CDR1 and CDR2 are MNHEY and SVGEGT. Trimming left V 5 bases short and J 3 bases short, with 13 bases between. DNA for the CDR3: TGTGCCAGCAGTAAACTAGTTGAAGAAGAGACCCAGTACTTC. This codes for CASSKLVEEETQYF.